These 8 T cell receptor beta chains were all obtained from the same sample, sequenced in a study of T cells in Graves' hyperthyroidism and ophthalmopathy. TCR beta CDR3 regions were amplified from RNA transcripts. First-round RT-PCR with HTBI primers amplified the TCR CDR3 region. TCRdb analysed the multiplex PCR reads with MiXCR anew, one entry per CDR3 protein. In the table there are approximately 620,000 distinct CDR3 sequences, approximately 15% of which are singletons. The sample taken for sequencing was blood. The receptor source for this set is a woman between 35 and 50 years old with Graves' ophthalmopathy.

Ten or more counts support this clonotype. This sequence joins TRBV20-1 and TRBJ2-3, with 11 bases matching TRBD2. This CDR3 contains 17 residues. The trim removed 5 bases at V and 1 base at J, leaving 11 bases unmatched. Germline CDR1 and CDR2: DFQATT and SNEGSKA (reference sequence). CDR3 nucleotide sequence: TGCAGTGCTCCCCCCGCAGGACTAGCGGGCCGCACAGATACGCAGTATTTT. It codes for CSAPPAGLAGRTDTQYF.

This clonotype was observed a few times. The rearrangement joins TRBV4-1 to TRBJ1-1, with 11 nucleotides matching TRBD1. The CDR3 contains 18 residues. Germline V gene lookup returns CDR1 MGHRA and CDR2 YSYEKL. After removal of 4 bases from V and 3 bases from J, the junction contained 13 bases not matched to a gene. The CDR3 sequence is CASSPDRGRMMRDTEAFF. The DNA of the CDR3 is TGCGCCAGCAGCCCGGACAGGGGGCGTATGATGAGGGACACTGAAGCTTTCTTT.

This clonotype was detected ten times or more. The chain links TRBV20-1 to TRBJ2-7; 8 nucleotides agree with TRBD1. V trimming: 3 bases; J trimming: 2 bases; junction bases outside the gene matches: 6. CDR3 length: 14 residues. The V gene's germline CDR1 is DFQATT and CDR2 SNEGSKA (reference sequence). The CDR3 protein is CSARTGVGTYEQYF. The CDR3 DNA sequence: TGCAGTGCTAGGACAGGGGTTGGAACCTACGAGCAGTACTTC.

This clonotype was observed many times. J is TRBJ2-1 and V is TRBV11-2; D tentatively fits TRBD1 or TRBD2 (5 bases each). With 1 base removed from V and 9 bases from J, the gap between germline ends came to 13 bases. The CDR3 loop spans 14 amino acids. Germline CDR1 and CDR2: SGHAT and FQNNGV. CDR3 residues: CASSLVGENSEQFF. CDR3 coding DNA: TGTGCCAGCAGCTTAGTGGGGGAGAACAGTGAGCAGTTCTTC.

The chain joins TRBV13 to TRBJ1-1; the D is unclear. Germline CDR1 PRHDT, CDR2 FYEKMQ (reference sequence). The ends were cut back, 3 bases at V and 3 bases at J, with 8 bases in the middle. CDR3 length equals 13 residues. CDR3 sequence (DNA): TGTGCCAGCAGCTTTAATAAGGACACTGAAGCTTTCTTT. It yields the protein CASSFNKDTEAFF.

There are a few counts of this clonotype. The chain is built from TRBV20-1 and TRBJ1-1; D uncertain. The CDR3 is 10 amino acids. Germline V gene sequence: CDR1 DFQATT, CDR2 SNEGSKA (reference sequence). V shed 5 bases and J shed 7 bases, with 8 bases lying between them. CDR3 nucleotide sequence: TGCAGTGCTTTGGCCCGTGAAGCTTTCTTT. Translated, it gives CSALAREAFF.

This clonotype was observed a handful of times. The chain carries TRBV7-3 and TRBJ2-2; 8 bases are shared with TRBD1. Germline V gives CDR1 SGHTA, CDR2 FQGTGA. With 3 bases clipped from V and 7 bases from J, the junction kept 10 bases outside the gene matches. CDR3 length: 16 residues. The CDR3, as DNA: TGTGCCAGCAGCTTCGGGCAGGGGGCGCTCGGCGGGGAGCTGTTTTTT. Its translation is CASSFGQGALGGELFF.

This chain connects TRBV7-9 to TRBJ2-5; D is possibly TRBD1 (5 bases). Between the trimmed V and J ends, which lost 7 bases and 1 base, there was a span of 16 bases. Germline V CDR1 and CDR2: SEHNR, FQNEAQ (reference sequence). The CDR3 length is 15 residues. As DNA, the CDR3 is TGTGCCAGCACTTTACGAGGAGACAGCCAAGAGACCCAGTACTTC. Its protein product is CASTLRGDSQETQYF. The full variable domain, its missing parts supplied by reference TRBV7-9 and TRBJ2-5, is DTGVSQNPRHKITKRGQNVTFRCDPISEHNRLYWYRQTLGQGPEFLTYFQNEAQLEKSRLLSDRFSAERPKGSFSTLEIQRTEQGDSAMYLCASTLRGDSQETQYFGPGTRLLVL.